A selection of T cell receptor beta chains follows, all from one sample in a study of identical twins. TCRdb re-called the 5' RACE reads through MiXCR, storing one row per CDR3 protein. This table holds roughly 490,000 distinct CDR3 sequences, around 15% found once. These records were also assigned to another study, of yellow fever vaccine responses in identical twins.

The sample comprised CD4+ T cells sorted from blood. These TCRs come from a young woman in good health. Each CDR3 is given with its conserved first and last residue. The D gene is left open where the match is weak. Clone size appears in some rows only: once, few, many, or a class for an expanded clone.

CDR3: CASSPGTSGETQYF; DNA: TGTGCCAGCAGCCCCGGGACCAGTGGCGAGACCCAGTACTTC; V: TRBV3-1; D: -; size: many; J: TRBJ2-5
CDR3: CSARPPSGSGTDTQYF; DNA: TGCAGTGCTAGACCCCCCAGCGGGAGTGGGACAGATACGCAGTATTTT; V: TRBV20-1; D: TRBD2; size: -; J: TRBJ2-3
CDR3: CASSYFMGGAETQYF; DNA: TGTGCCAGCAGTTACTTCATGGGGGGCGCAGAGACCCAGTACTTC; V: TRBV6-5; D: -; size: few; J: TRBJ2-5
CDR3: CASSPFGESSYNEQFF; DNA: TGTGCCAGCTCACCATTTGGGGAGAGCTCCTACAATGAGCAGTTCTTC; V: TRBV18; D: -; size: -; J: TRBJ2-1
CDR3: CASSLIKGAFF; DNA: TGTGCCAGCAGCTTGATCAAAGGAGCTTTCTTT; V: TRBV11-2; D: -; size: -; J: TRBJ1-1
CDR3: CATSGASGRKYEQFF; DNA: TGTGCCACCTCTGGGGCTAGCGGGAGGAAGTATGAGCAGTTCTTC; V: TRBV12-3/TRBV12-4; D: TRBD2; size: many; J: TRBJ2-1
CDR3: CASLSPGQGYGYTF; DNA: TGTGCCAGCTTATCGCCGGGACAGGGATACGGCTACACCTTC; V: TRBV28; D: TRBD1; size: many; J: TRBJ1-2
CDR3: CASAGLAGPGEQFF; DNA: TGTGCCAGCGCAGGACTAGCGGGGCCTGGGGAGCAGTTCTTC; V: TRBV28; D: TRBD2; size: few; J: TRBJ2-1
CDR3: CASSSSGVETQYF; DNA: TGTGCCAGCAGTTCATCAGGGGTAGAGACCCAGTACTTC; V: TRBV12-3/TRBV12-4; D: -; size: few; J: TRBJ2-5
CDR3: CASGLEGMNTEAFF; DNA: TGTGCCAGCGGACTGGAAGGCATGAACACTGAAGCTTTCTTT; V: TRBV11-2; D: -; size: many; J: TRBJ1-1
CDR3: CASRFRVGNTEAFF; DNA: TGTGCCAGCAGATTTCGGGTGGGAAACACTGAAGCTTTCTTT; V: TRBV6-6; D: -; size: -; J: TRBJ1-1
CDR3: CASSLSDRVGGELFF; DNA: TGTGCCAGCAGTTTAAGTGACAGGGTAGGCGGGGAGCTGTTTTTT; V: TRBV12-3/TRBV12-4; D: TRBD1; size: many; J: TRBJ2-2
CDR3: CSAGLAGNNNEQFF; DNA: TGCAGTGCTGGACTAGCGGGCAATAACAATGAGCAGTTCTTC; V: TRBV20-1; D: TRBD2; size: -; J: TRBJ2-1
CDR3: CSAYFPDTQYF; DNA: TGCAGTGCTTACTTTCCAGATACGCAGTATTTT; V: TRBV20-1; D: -; size: -; J: TRBJ2-3
CDR3: CASSIAPGTGVADTQYF; DNA: TGTGCCAGTAGTATAGCCCCTGGGACAGGGGTTGCAGATACGCAGTATTTT; V: TRBV19; D: TRBD1; size: -; J: TRBJ2-3
CDR3: CASSPQGFETQYF; DNA: TGTGCCAGCTCACCTCAGGGTTTTGAGACCCAGTACTTC; V: TRBV18; D: -; size: -; J: TRBJ2-5
CDR3: CASSLALQAQETQYF; DNA: TGTGCCAGCAGCTTAGCGCTACAGGCCCAAGAGACCCAGTACTTC; V: TRBV7-9; D: -; size: few; J: TRBJ2-5
CDR3: CSAAEDLAGVNIQYF; DNA: TGCAGTGCTGCGGAGGACCTAGCGGGAGTAAACATTCAGTACTTC; V: TRBV20-1; D: TRBD2; size: -; J: TRBJ2-4
CDR3: CSAQPLLAGADNEQFF; DNA: TGCAGTGCCCAACCCCTCCTAGCGGGAGCCGACAATGAGCAGTTCTTC; V: TRBV20-1; D: TRBD2; size: many; J: TRBJ2-1
CDR3: CSVEGASGANTDTQYF; DNA: TGCAGCGTTGAAGGGGCTAGCGGAGCTAACACAGATACGCAGTATTTT; V: TRBV29-1; D: TRBD2; size: few; J: TRBJ2-3